These 27 T cell receptor beta chains share one sample of origin, sequenced in a study of CD8 T cells in ankylosing spondylitis. A single record per CDR3 protein comes from TCRdb applying MiXCR to the 5' RACE reads. Among hundreds of thousands of distinct CDR3 sequences listed, about 10% were seen once. Sequenced input: blood, either unsorted or a sorted T cell fraction (not recorded which). The receptors shown here come from a male donor with ankylosing spondylitis or in good health (not recorded which).

This clonotype was counted many times. This chain uses TRBV7-9 with TRBJ2-3; 7 bases are a match to TRBD2. CDR1 and CDR2 from the germline V gene are SEHNR and FQNEAQ (reference sequence). The ends lost 3 bases at V and 1 base at J; junction bases unmatched: 10. The CDR3 extends over 17 amino acids. The CDR3 loop reads CASSFGREEVGTDTQYF. CDR3 DNA sequence: TGTGCCAGCAGCTTTGGCCGGGAGGAAGTGGGCACAGATACGCAGTATTTT.

This clonotype has just a few counts. This rearrangement joins TRBV6-5 to TRBJ1-2; D is possibly TRBD1 (6 bases). V lost 6 bases and J 7 bases, leaving 9 bases between the germline ends. Germline assignment: CDR1 MNHEY and CDR2 SVGAGI. The CDR3 totals 11 residues. CDR3 DNA sequence: TGTGCCAGCAGAGACAGGTTTGGCTACACCTTC. Its translation: CASRDRFGYTF.

At least ten counts were recorded for this clonotype. This chain connects TRBV2 to TRBJ2-1; D is perhaps TRBD2 (5 bases). Germline CDR1 SNHLY, CDR2 FYNNEI. V shed 6 bases and J shed 4 bases, with 7 bases lying between them. The CDR3 has 12 residues. In DNA form, the CDR3 reads TGTGCCAGCAGCCTAGCTTACAATGAGCAGTTCTTC. Its protein product is CASSLAYNEQFF.

This chain links TRBV5-1 with TRBJ1-6, with 10 bases matching TRBD1. The CDR3 has 16 residues. V gave up 3 bases and J gave up 9 bases; unmatched junction bases: 9. Germline CDR1 is SGHRS and CDR2 is YFSETQ. The CDR3 here is CASSSEGTGDFSPLHF. The CDR3 DNA reads as TGCGCCAGCAGCTCCGAAGGGACAGGGGATTTTTCACCCCTCCACTTT.

The chain combines TRBV11-3 with TRBJ2-7, with 7 bases lining up with TRBD1. The V segment lost 5 bases and the J segment 5 bases; nucleotides outside the gene matches: 9. Per germline, CDR1 SGHNT and CDR2 YENEEA. The CDR3 consists of 14 residues. The CDR3, as DNA: TGTGCCAGCAGCCGACAGGGCGGTAGCCACGAGCAGTACTTC. Protein product: CASSRQGGSHEQYF.

This clonotype was seen repeatedly, ten times or more. This chain joins TRBV10-3 and TRBJ2-3; D call uncertain. V was clipped by 3 bases and J by 7 bases, with 14 bases between them. CDR3 length equals 14 residues. CDR1 is ENHRY and CDR2 is SYGVKD in the germline V gene. The CDR3 spells CAISDGRASNTQYF. CDR3 DNA: TGTGCCATCAGTGACGGCAGAGCTTCTAATACGCAGTATTTT.

At least ten counts were recorded for this clonotype. The gene calls are TRBV3-1 and TRBJ2-5, with D unresolved. This CDR3 region has 15 residues. Deletions cut 0 bases from V and 1 base from J, with 9 bases between. Per germline, CDR1 LGHDT and CDR2 YNNKEL (reference sequence). The CDR3 is CASSQELRPQETQYF. CDR3 DNA: TGTGCCAGCAGCCAAGAGTTACGGCCCCAAGAGACCCAGTACTTC.

Concerning this clonotype itself: This could be a read error, since a much larger clone is one nucleotide away. It is likely a read error, because the conserved phenylalanine at the end of the CDR3 is missing. The chain is built from TRBV7-9 and TRBJ1-1; no clear D gene. With 5 bases removed from V and 4 bases from J, the gap between germline ends came to 11 bases. The CDR3 has 13 amino acids. The V gene's germline CDR1 is SEHNR and CDR2 FQNEAQ (reference sequence). The CDR3 DNA reads as TGTGCCAGCAGCCGTTTAGACGGCACTGAAGCTTTCTAT. This gives the protein CASSRLDGTEAFY.

This clonotype was seen ten or more times. The rearrangement links TRBV7-6 to TRBJ2-7; 10 bases map to TRBD2. V gave up 1 base and J gave up 6 bases; unmatched junction bases: 9. Germline values: CDR1 SGHVS, CDR2 FNYEAQ. The CDR3 is 16 residues long. The CDR3 bases are TGTGCCAGCAGCTTAGAGAGCGGGGGGGCAGTAGCCGAGCAGTACTTC. It codes for CASSLESGGAVAEQYF.

Points on this clonotype: A much larger clone differs from this one at a single base, so this may be a read error. The V gene is TRBV6-1, the J gene TRBJ2-2; D is perhaps TRBD1 (5 bases). Germline-derived CDR1 and CDR2 are MNHNS and SASEGT. CDR3 length: 15 amino acids. Trimming pared 4 bases from V and 2 bases from J, leaving 11 bases between. The CDR3 region has the DNA TGTGCCAGCAGTGCCAGGACACTAAACACCGGGGAGCTGTTTTTT. This encodes CASSARTLNTGELFF.

This clonotype has ten or more counts. The rearrangement uses TRBV5-1 and TRBJ2-6; D might be TRBD1 (6 bases). The germline V gene encodes CDR1 SGHRS and CDR2 YFSETQ. Trimming removed 1 base at V and 0 bases at J, with 17 bases between. The CDR3 totals 19 residues. CDR3 sequence: CASSLNPGDTSSGANVLTF. In DNA form, the CDR3 reads TGCGCCAGCAGCTTGAACCCAGGGGATACCAGCTCTGGGGCCAACGTCCTGACTTTC.

This clonotype appeared a few times. This may stem from a read error, because a much larger clone lies one nucleotide away. V usage is TRBV5-1 and J usage is TRBJ2-2, with D unresolved. V lost 2 bases to trimming and J lost 4 bases, with 6 bases between them. CDR1 is SGHRS, CDR2 YFSETQ, per germline. This CDR3 contains 13 residues. CDR3 loop: CASSLKTTGELFF. CDR3 nucleotide sequence: TGCGCCAGCAGCTTAAAGACCACCGGGGAGCTGTTTTTT.

The chain employs TRBV6-1 and TRBJ1-3, with TRBD1 identical over 7 bases. V lost 5 bases and J lost 2; bases outside the gene matches: 3. This CDR3 spans 14 amino acids. CDR1 is MNHNS and CDR2 is SASEGT in the germline V gene. The CDR3 here is CASSTGVTGNTIYF. The DNA for the CDR3 is TGTGCCAGCAGTACAGGGGTCACTGGAAACACCATATATTTT.

The J gene is TRBJ2-3, the V gene TRBV9; the D call may be TRBD1 or TRBD2 (5 bases each). CDR3 length equals 16 residues. CDR1 is SGDLS and CDR2 is YYNGEE in the germline V gene. V dropped 0 bases and J dropped 1 base, with 12 bases sitting between them. CDR3 in amino acids: CASSVGEGLRTDTQYF. In nucleotides, the CDR3 is TGTGCCAGCAGCGTAGGAGAGGGGCTACGCACAGATACGCAGTATTTT.

This chain connects TRBV5-1 to TRBJ2-3, with TRBD2 identical over 7 bases. Germline assignment: CDR1 SGHRS and CDR2 YFSETQ. V lost 0 bases, J lost 4 bases, and 8 bases stayed unmatched. There are 16 residues in the CDR3. The CDR3 DNA is TGCGCCAGCAGCTTGGATTCGGGCGGGGGAGCAGATACGCAGTATTTT. It yields the protein CASSLDSGGGADTQYF.

Regarding this clonotype: Since a much larger clone is just one base distant, this may be a read error. This chain links TRBV5-1 with TRBJ2-3; TRBD1 matches 8 bases. Germline trimming cut 2 bases from V and 5 bases from J; bases unmatched to any gene: 13. CDR3 length: 17 amino acids. CDR1 and CDR2 (germline): SGHRS, YFSETQ. CDR3 protein: CASSLVAVETGEDTQYF. As DNA, the CDR3 is TGCGCCAGCAGCTTAGTGGCGGTCGAGACAGGGGAAGATACGCAGTATTTT.

This clonotype was detected many times. This chain connects TRBV5-1 to TRBJ2-7; possible D gene TRBD1, 6 bases. CDR1 SGHRS and CDR2 YFSETQ come from the germline V gene. Between the trimmed V and J ends, which lost 1 base and 3 bases, there was a span of 11 bases. The CDR3 consists of 14 residues. The CDR3 loop reads CASSLLEGDYEQYF. The DNA for the CDR3 is TGCGCCAGCAGCTTGTTAGAGGGGGACTACGAGCAGTACTTC.

Only a few counts were recorded for this clonotype. This rearrangement joins TRBV28 to TRBJ2-2; TRBD2 agrees at 10 bases. V lost 6 bases to trimming and J lost 6 bases; unmatched junction nucleotides: 4. The CDR3 sequence is 14 residues long. Germline V CDR1 and CDR2: MDHEN, SYDVKM. CDR3 coding DNA: TGTGCCAGCAGCCTAGCGGGGGCCGCCGGGGAGCTGTTTTTT. Protein sequence: CASSLAGAAGELFF.

The chain employs TRBV29-1 and TRBJ2-1; D possibly corresponds to TRBD1 (6 bases). Between the trimmed V and J ends, which lost 7 bases and 5 bases, there was a span of 6 bases. This CDR3 contains 10 residues. Germline V gene sequence: CDR1 SQVTM, CDR2 ANQGSEA. CDR3 bases: TGCAGCGGGGGGCACAATGAGCAGTTCTTC. Translated: CSGGHNEQFF.

This rearrangement joins TRBV18 to TRBJ2-7; D remains unclear. This CDR3 is 17 amino acids long. Germline V CDR1 and CDR2: KGHSH, LQKENI. Between the trimmed V and J ends, which lost 1 base and 1 base, there was a span of 17 bases. The CDR3 here is CASSPRPRAVGSYEQYF. DNA for the CDR3: TGTGCCAGCTCACCACGCCCTAGGGCCGTCGGTTCCTACGAGCAGTACTTC.

The V call is TRBV7-2, the J call TRBJ2-4; 8 positions agree with TRBD2. CDR1 SGHTA and CDR2 FQGNSA come from the germline V gene. The CDR3 has 16 residues. The J segment lost 4 bases and the V segment lost 5 bases, leaving 10 bases of the junction unmatched. The CDR3 sequence: CASSPMTSEGKNIQYF. The CDR3 nucleotides read TGTGCCAGCAGCCCAATGACTAGCGAGGGAAAAAACATTCAGTACTTC.

This clonotype was observed a few times. The chain employs TRBV20-1 and TRBJ1-2, with TRBD1 matching 9 bases. Germline V CDR1 and CDR2: DFQATT, SNEGSKA (reference sequence). The CDR3 loop spans 18 amino acids. J gave up 4 bases and V 0 bases, and 15 bases lay outside the gene matches. The CDR3 here is CSARDVPGQGLESYGYTF. The CDR3 DNA sequence: TGCAGTGCTAGAGACGTCCCGGGACAGGGATTAGAGAGCTATGGCTACACCTTC.

Many counts were recorded for this clonotype. The rearrangement joins TRBV5-6 to TRBJ2-3; 12 nucleotides line up with TRBD2. The germline V gene has CDR1 SGHDT and CDR2 YYEEEE. The V segment lost 2 bases and the J segment 2 bases; nucleotides outside the gene matches: 9. CDR3 size: 18 residues. This chain's CDR3 is CASSLLAGGPGATDTQYF. CDR3 nucleotides: TGTGCCAGCAGCTTACTAGCGGGGGGCCCGGGAGCCACAGATACGCAGTATTTT. The full variable domain, completed using reference TRBV5-6 and TRBJ2-3, is DAGVTQSPTHLIKTRGQQVTLRCSPKSGHDTVSWYQQALGQGPQFIFQYYEEEERQRGNFPDRFSGHQFPNYSSELNVNALLLGDSALYLCASSLLAGGPGATDTQYFGPGTRLTVL.

There are many counts of this clonotype. V is TRBV12-3 or TRBV12-4 and J is TRBJ2-2; perhaps D is TRBD1 or TRBD2 (5 bases each). This CDR3 is 15 amino acids long. Trimming removed 6 bases from V and 3 bases from J, with 14 bases in between. CDR3 sequence: CASSDGTRDTGELFF. The CDR3 nucleotides are TGTGCCAGCAGCGACGGGACCCGAGACACCGGGGAGCTGTTTTTT.

DNA for the CDR3: TGTGCCAGCAGGCTAGCGTCGGACACCGGGGAGCTGTTTTTT. It translates to CASRLASDTGELFF. The chain is built from TRBV12-3 or TRBV12-4 and TRBJ2-2; D is possibly TRBD2 (6 bases). V was cut by 6 bases and J by 3 bases, with 11 bases left in between. The CDR3 is 14 residues long.

This clonotype showed up just a few times. V and J are TRBV7-3 and TRBJ2-1; TRBD1 is a possible D gene (6 bases). This CDR3 has 15 amino acids. The germline gives CDR1 SGHTA, CDR2 FQGTGA. V was shortened by 2 bases and J by 2 bases, with 10 bases between the two germline ends. The CDR3 reads CASSLQGPTYNEQFF. The CDR3, as DNA: TGTGCCAGCAGCTTACAGGGGCCTACCTACAATGAGCAGTTCTTC.

This clonotype has a handful of counts. The rearrangement joins TRBV7-9 to TRBJ1-2, with D uncertain. V dropped 1 base and J dropped 1 base, with 7 bases sitting between them. CDR3 size: 14 residues. Germline CDR1 and CDR2: SEHNR and FQNEAQ (reference sequence). The CDR3 loop is CASSLDAYNYGYTF. The DNA of the CDR3 is TGTGCCAGCAGCTTAGACGCGTATAACTATGGCTACACCTTC.